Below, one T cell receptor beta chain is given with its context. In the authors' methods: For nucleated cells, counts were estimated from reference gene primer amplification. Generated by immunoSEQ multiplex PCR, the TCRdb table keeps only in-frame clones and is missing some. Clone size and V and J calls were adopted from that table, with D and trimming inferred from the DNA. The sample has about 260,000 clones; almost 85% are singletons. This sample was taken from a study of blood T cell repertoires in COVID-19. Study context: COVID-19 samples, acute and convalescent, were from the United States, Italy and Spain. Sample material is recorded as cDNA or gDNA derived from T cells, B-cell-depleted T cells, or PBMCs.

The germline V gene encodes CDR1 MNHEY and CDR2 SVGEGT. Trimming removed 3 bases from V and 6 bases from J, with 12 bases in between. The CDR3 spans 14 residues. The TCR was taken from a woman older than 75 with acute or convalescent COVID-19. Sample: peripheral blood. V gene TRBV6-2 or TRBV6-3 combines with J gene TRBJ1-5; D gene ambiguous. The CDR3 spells CASSYNGQGQPQHF. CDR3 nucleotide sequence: TGTGCCAGCAGTTATAATGGGCAAGGTCAGCCCCAGCATTTT.